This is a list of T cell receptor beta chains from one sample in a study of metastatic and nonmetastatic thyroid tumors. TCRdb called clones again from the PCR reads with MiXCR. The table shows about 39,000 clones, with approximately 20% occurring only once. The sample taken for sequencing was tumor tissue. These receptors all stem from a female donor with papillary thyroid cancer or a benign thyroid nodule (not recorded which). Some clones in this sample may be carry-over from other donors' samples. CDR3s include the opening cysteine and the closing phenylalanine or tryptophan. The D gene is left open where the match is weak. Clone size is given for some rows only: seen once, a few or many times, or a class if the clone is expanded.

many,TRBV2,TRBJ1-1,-,CASSEQGIAEAFF,TGTGCCAGCAGTGAGCAGGGGATCGCTGAAGCTTTCTTT
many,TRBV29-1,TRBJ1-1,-,CSVGVTGYAEAFF,TGCAGCGTGGGTGTCACAGGGTATGCTGAAGCTTTCTTT
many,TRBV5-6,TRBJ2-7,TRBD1,CASSRTGYPYEQYF,TGTGCCAGCAGCCGGACAGGGTACCCCTACGAGCAGTACTTC
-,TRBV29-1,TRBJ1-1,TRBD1,CSDQTGVTEAFF,TGCAGCGACCAGACAGGGGTCACTGAAGCTTTCTTT
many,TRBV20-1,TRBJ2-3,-,CSARLRGAPTDTQYF,TGCAGTGCTAGACTCCGGGGGGCCCCCACAGATACGCAGTATTTT
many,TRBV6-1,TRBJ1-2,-,CASSRGSGYGYTF,TGTGCCAGCAGTCGAGGTTCCGGCTATGGCTACACCTTC
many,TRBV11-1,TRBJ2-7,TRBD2,CASSSPWGLAQRPYEQYF,TGTGCCAGCAGCTCACCCTGGGGACTAGCGCAACGACCCTACGAGCAGTACTTC
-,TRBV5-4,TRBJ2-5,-,CSSGPSQETQYF,TGTTCCAGCGGACCCTCACAAGAGACCCAGTACTTC
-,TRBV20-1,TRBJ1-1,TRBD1,CSALDGQGRSEAFF,TGCAGTGCCCTTGATGGACAGGGGAGGTCTGAAGCTTTCTTT
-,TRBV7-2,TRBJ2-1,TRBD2,CASSGLARVEQLF,TGTGCCAGCAGCGGACTAGCGCGCGTTGAGCAGCTCTTC
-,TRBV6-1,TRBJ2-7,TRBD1,CASSRGQGRVEQYF,TGTGCCAGCAGCCGAGGACAGGGCAGGGTCGAGCAGTACTTC
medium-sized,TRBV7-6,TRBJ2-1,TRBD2,CASSLGSGRTNEQFF,TGTGCCAGCAGCTTAGGTAGCGGGAGAACCAATGAGCAGTTCTTC
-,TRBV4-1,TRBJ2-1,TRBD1,CASSQDETGGRPNEQFF,TGCGCCAGCAGCCAGGACGAGACAGGGGGCCGCCCCAATGAGCAGTTCTTC
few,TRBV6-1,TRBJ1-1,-,CASSEWYSVLTGAFF,TGTGCCAGCAGTGAATGGTACTCAGTGTTGACTGGAGCTTTCTTT
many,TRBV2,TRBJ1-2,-,CASRADGSLGGYTF,TGTGCCAGCAGGGCGGACGGAAGCCTAGGCGGCTACACCTTC
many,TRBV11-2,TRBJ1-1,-,CASSLPRQNTEAFF,TGTGCCAGCAGCTTACCTCGGCAGAACACTGAAGCTTTCTTT
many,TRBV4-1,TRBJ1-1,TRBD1,CASSQGPDRGVRANTEAFF,TGCGCCAGCAGCCAAGGCCCTGACAGGGGGGTCCGAGCGAACACTGAAGCTTTCTTT
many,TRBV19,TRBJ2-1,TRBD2,CASRRGGGARYNEQFF,TGTGCCAGTAGACGGGGCGGGGGGGCCCGTTACAATGAGCAGTTCTTC
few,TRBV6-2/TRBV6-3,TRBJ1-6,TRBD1,CASSLIGQGRSPLHF,TGTGCCAGCAGCCTAATTGGACAGGGGCGCTCACCCCTCCACTTT
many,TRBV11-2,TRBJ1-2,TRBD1,CASSLDQGVYGYTF,TGTGCCAGCAGCTTAGATCAGGGGGTCTATGGCTACACCTTC
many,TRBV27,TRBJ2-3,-,CASGPRGDTDTQYF,TGTGCCAGCGGTCCCCGGGGCGACACAGATACGCAGTATTTT
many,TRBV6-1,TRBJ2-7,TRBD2,CASSESFGTSGSEQYF,TGTGCCAGCAGTGAATCCTTCGGGACTAGCGGTAGCGAGCAGTACTTC
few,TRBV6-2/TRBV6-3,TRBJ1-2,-,CASSFPRVDVQYGHTF,TGTGCCAGCAGTTTCCCGAGGGTTGACGTACAGTATGGCCACACCTTC
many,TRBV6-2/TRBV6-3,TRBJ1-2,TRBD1,CASSMVSGTGAKGYTF,TGTGCCAGCAGCATGGTTTCCGGGACAGGGGCGAAAGGCTACACCTTC
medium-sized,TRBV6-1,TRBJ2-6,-,CASRLGGSGANVLTF,TGTGCCAGCAGGCTTGGCGGTTCTGGGGCCAACGTCCTGACTTTC
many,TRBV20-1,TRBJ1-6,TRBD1,CSASTGGLGPLHF,TGCAGTGCCTCGACAGGGGGCTTGGGTCCCCTCCACTTT
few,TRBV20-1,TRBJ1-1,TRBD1,CSAYDRGWFTEAFF,TGCAGTGCCTACGACAGGGGTTGGTTCACTGAAGCTTTCTTT
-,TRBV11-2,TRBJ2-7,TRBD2,CASSLVGGGVYEQYF,TGTGCCAGCAGCTTAGTCGGCGGGGGTGTGTACGAGCAGTACTTC
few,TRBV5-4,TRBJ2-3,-,CASRRDISTDTQYF,TGTGCCAGCAGGCGGGACATTTCCACAGATACGCAGTATTTT
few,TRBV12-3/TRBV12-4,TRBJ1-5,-,CASSLTVEQPQHF,TGTGCCAGCAGTTTGACAGTGGAACAGCCCCAGCATTTT
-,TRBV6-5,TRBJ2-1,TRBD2,CASSSSGGEYNEQFF,TGTGCCAGCAGTTCTAGCGGGGGGGAATACAATGAGCAGTTCTTC
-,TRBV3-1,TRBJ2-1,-,CASSQIKAGQRHNEQFF,TGTGCCAGCAGCCAGATAAAAGCGGGACAACGCCACAATGAGCAGTTCTTC
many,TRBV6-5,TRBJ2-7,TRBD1,CASSYRTGWEQYF,TGTGCCAGCAGTTATCGGACAGGGTGGGAGCAGTACTTC
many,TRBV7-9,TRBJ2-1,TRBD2,CASSSSGDPYNEQFF,TGTGCCAGCAGCTCTAGCGGGGACCCCTACAATGAGCAGTTCTTC
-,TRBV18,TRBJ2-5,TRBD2,CASSPRAGEETQYF,TGTGCCAGCTCACCACGGGCGGGGGAAGAGACCCAGTACTTC
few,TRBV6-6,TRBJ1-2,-,CANIYSTWVSYGYTF,TGTGCCAACATTTACTCGACATGGGTATCCTATGGCTACACCTTC
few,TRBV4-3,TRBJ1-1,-,CASSQLAGGRVEAFF,TGCGCCAGCAGCCAACTGGCCGGGGGAAGGGTTGAAGCTTTCTTT
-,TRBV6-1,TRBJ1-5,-,CASSSSQVNWHPQHF,TGTGCCAGCAGCTCCTCACAGGTCAACTGGCACCCCCAGCATTTT
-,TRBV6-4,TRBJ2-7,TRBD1,CASSGTLSLDRVTYEQYF,TGTGCCAGCAGCGGGACCTTAAGCCTGGACAGGGTAACCTACGAGCAGTACTTC
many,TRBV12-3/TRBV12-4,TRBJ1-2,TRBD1,CASSTPGQRRYGYTF,TGTGCCAGCAGTACACCGGGACAGAGAAGGTATGGCTACACCTTC